This T cell receptor (beta chain) came from a study of blood T cell repertoires in COVID-19. Background on the study: Acute-phase and convalescent COVID-19 samples originated in the United States, Italy and Spain. T cells, B-cell-depleted T cells, or PBMCs provided the cDNA or gDNA that served as material.

The V gene lost 5 bases and the J gene lost 5 bases, with 18 bases spanning the gap. The CDR3 extends over 15 amino acids. CDR1 SGHTA and CDR2 FQGTGA come from the germline V gene. Per the authors' pipeline: Amplification of reference gene primers provided the estimated nucleated cell counts. The repertoire was sequenced with immunoSEQ multiplex PCR; TCRdb's copy has only in-frame clones and lacks some. V, J and clone size were drawn from that table, and D and trimming were deduced from the DNA. Of a few hundred thousand clones in the sample, about 90% were seen once. The clonotype comes from a woman aged 18-29 years who had recovered from COVID-19. The gene calls are TRBV7-3 and TRBJ1-2, with a weak D call TRBD1 (6 bases). The sequenced sample consisted of peripheral blood. CDR3 region: CASSKREGGGYGYTF. In DNA, the CDR3 is TGTGCCAGCAGCAAAAGGGAAGGGGGAGGGTATGGCTACACCTTC.